This passage covers 4 T cell receptor beta chains from one sample sequenced in a study of blood T cell repertoires in COVID-19. The protocol was immunoSEQ multiplex PCR, while the TCRdb copy is restricted to in-frame clones and leaves out a portion. The sample consists of some 74,000 clones, about 91% of them appearing once. Sequenced material: peripheral blood. The receptors stem from a woman aged 80 or over with acute or convalescent COVID-19.

The J gene is TRBJ2-7, the V gene TRBV19; 9 nucleotides agree with TRBD1. The CDR3 spans 14 residues. Germline CDR1 reads LNHDA; CDR2 reads SQIVND (reference sequence). V shed 5 bases and J 1 base; nucleotides not matched to a gene: 3. The CDR3: CASSPGTGSYEQYF. For the CDR3, the DNA is TGTGCCAGTAGTCCCGGGACAGGGTCCTACGAGCAGTACTTC.

The chain joins TRBV19 to TRBJ2-1; D possibly corresponds to TRBD2 (6 bases). This CDR3 comprises 15 residues. Germline V gives CDR1 LNHDA, CDR2 SQIVND (reference sequence). V was shortened by 6 bases and J by 8 bases, with 20 bases between the two germline ends. The CDR3 DNA reads as TGTGCCAGTAGCCCCACCGGGGGTAGCGGCGATGAGCAGTTCTTC. Protein product: CASSPTGGSGDEQFF.

This chain links TRBV3-1 (or the pseudogene TRBV3-2) with TRBJ1-2, with TRBD1 matching 9 bases. V lost 0 bases to trimming and J lost 3 bases; unmatched junction nucleotides: 11. Germline V CDR1 and CDR2: LGHDT, YNNKEL (reference sequence). The CDR3 is 18 residues long. The CDR3 sequence: CASSQEGTGRDWDYGYTF. CDR3 DNA: TGTGCCAGCAGCCAAGAGGGGACAGGGAGGGACTGGGACTATGGCTACACCTTC.

This chain uses TRBV6-4 with TRBJ1-5, with 7 bases lining up with TRBD1. The CDR3 extends over 17 amino acids. Germline V gives CDR1 MRHNA, CDR2 SNTAGT. With V trimmed by 4 bases and J by 0 bases, 9 bases remained unmatched. CDR3 DNA: TGTGCCAGCAGTGCCGGGGACAGCCCATATAGCAATCAGCCCCAGCATTTT. Protein sequence: CASSAGDSPYSNQPQHF.